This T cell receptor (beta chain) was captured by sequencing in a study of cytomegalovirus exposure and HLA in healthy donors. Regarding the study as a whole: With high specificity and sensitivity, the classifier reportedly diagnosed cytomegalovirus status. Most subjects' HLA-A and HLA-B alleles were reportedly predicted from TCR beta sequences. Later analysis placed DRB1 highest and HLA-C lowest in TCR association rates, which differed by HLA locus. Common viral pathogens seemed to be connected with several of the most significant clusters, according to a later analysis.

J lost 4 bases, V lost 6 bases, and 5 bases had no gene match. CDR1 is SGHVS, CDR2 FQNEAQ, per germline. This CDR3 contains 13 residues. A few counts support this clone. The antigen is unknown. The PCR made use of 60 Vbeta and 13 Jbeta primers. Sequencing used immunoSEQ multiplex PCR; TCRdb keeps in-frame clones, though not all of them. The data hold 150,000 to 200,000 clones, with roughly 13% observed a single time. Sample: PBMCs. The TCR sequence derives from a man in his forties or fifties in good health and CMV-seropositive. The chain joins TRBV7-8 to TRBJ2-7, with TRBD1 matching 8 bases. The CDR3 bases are TGTGCCAGCAGGCCGGGACAGGAGTACGAGCAGTACTTC. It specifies CASRPGQEYEQYF.